The entry below describes one T cell receptor beta chain. This sample is part of a study of cytomegalovirus exposure and HLA in healthy donors. Germline values: CDR1 SGHTA, CDR2 FQGNSA. After removal of 5 bases from V and 2 bases from J, the junction contained 7 bases not matched to a gene. This CDR3 is built from 15 residues. In the PCR, 60 Vbeta and 13 Jbeta primers were used. The method was immunoSEQ multiplex PCR; TCRdb's version includes in-frame clones alone and lacks a portion of them. Of around 120,000 clones detected, around 80% appear once; the ten largest clones hold about 2%. This chain connects TRBV7-2 to TRBJ2-3; 7 bases fit TRBD1. Specimen: PBMCs. The receptor comes from a man between 18 and 35 years old in good health and CMV-seronegative. DNA of the CDR3: TGTGCCAGCAGCACAGGGGACACACACACAGATACGCAGTATTTT. Residues: CASSTGDTHTDTQYF.